This paragraph covers one T cell receptor (beta chain) sequence. The sample holds many counts of this clonotype. Its antigen is currently not known. Within one base of it there is no much larger clone, and no base qualities were kept. This record belongs to a study of neurological immune-mediated disorders (dated by TCRdb to 2018 to 2020). Context from the whole study: Among the roughly 34 multiple sclerosis patients, relapsing-remitting MS was present in some 30 and secondary progressive MS was present in 3. The study compared peripheral blood TCR-beta repertoires of HTLV-I-associated myelopathy (HAM/TSP) patients, multiple sclerosis patients and healthy controls using UMI-based sequencing. The approximately 110 TCR-beta libraries included longitudinal samples, technical triplicates and paired sorted CD4+ and CD8+ T-cell subsets alongside PBMC samples. The cohort included 68 subjects: roughly 15 with HAM/TSP, some 35 with multiple sclerosis, and approximately 20 healthy controls. Findings and caveats that apply to the study as a whole: The highest TCR clonal expansion was observed in HAM/TSP patients, whereas the lowest was observed in MS patients, even when compared with healthy controls. The MS cluster was not associated with any clinical or MRI features, and the authors stated that larger cohorts are needed. In a phylogenetic analysis, the repertoires of 18 out of 34 MS patients fell into a single cluster of related CDR3 sequences, pointing to a possible signature at the repertoire level. No identical CDR3 amino acid sequences were found to be shared among expanded clones across subjects, suggesting that TCR-beta repertoires were private in all groups.

Taken from the germline V gene, the CDR1 and CDR2 loops are SGHTA and FQGTGA. The CDR3 measures 13 amino acids from cysteine to phenylalanine. Kept here is only the CDR3 DNA, which spans 39 bases and is read in frame from base 1. V is shortened by 2 bases, J by 5 bases, and the region joining them spans 10 bases. For unsorted PBMC libraries, 2 million PBMCs were used after storage in RNAlater at -80 degrees C until RNA extraction. The multiple sclerosis patients were enrolled in a US clinical protocol that used magnetic resonance imaging to evaluate disease progression. Peripheral blood was subjected to Ficoll-Hypaque density gradient centrifugation to isolate PBMCs, which were then cryopreserved in liquid nitrogen. cDNA was synthesized by template-switch 5'RACE using a primer with a 10-nucleotide random unique molecular identifier that tagged each TCR transcript. Over 190 million TCR-beta sequences, covering 15-18 subjects, were produced in each sequencing run. The RNeasy kit was used to extract total RNA. Using the KAPA Real-time Library Amplification kit, TCR-beta VDJ regions were amplified with primers for the TCR constant region and the 5'RACE anchor. A first PCR added sample indexes and Illumina adaptors, after which a second PCR increased the library yield. After purification with Ampure beads, the TCR product of roughly 650 bp was size-selected on a 2% E-gel SizeSelection system. Before pooling, library quality was checked on a Bioanalyzer, concentration was measured with Qubit, and libraries were quantified with the Kapa Library Quantification kit. An Illumina HiSeq 2500 was used to sequence the libraries paired-end at 2 x 150 bp. To increase sequence diversity, roughly 24-31% phiX was spiked into each library pool. The original pipeline was this. Quality-filtered reads were processed with the UMI-based MiGEC pipeline, which removed over 75% of raw TCR sequences during error correction. IMGT germline references were used for aligning VDJ genes, and each clonotype was defined as a unique CDR3 amino acid sequence together with its V-J genes. Clonal expansion, Shannon diversity and CDR3 relatedness (CalcPairwiseDistances, ClusterSamples) were evaluated with VDJtools, and phylogenetic trees were built with CLCbio workbench. Using coefficient-of-variation modelling across technical triplicates, the study counted a clone as expanded if it had at least 8 unique UMIs. TCRdb ran its own pipeline on the public reads, namely fastp trimming at Q25 and MiXCR clone calling, and kept in-frame beta chains. Each CDR3 protein gets just one entry, which takes the most common genes and DNA from the rows behind it. V and J calls and clone size were set by TCRdb, not the authors. This sample is represented by approximately 100,000 distinct CDR3 sequences; around 3.4% of them were singletons. 2.9% of the sample is held by the ten biggest clonotypes.

This TCR derives from a woman aged 45-65 years with multiple sclerosis. Sequenced sample: PBMCs. The sequence links TRBV7-3 to TRBJ2-7; a tentative D call is TRBD1 (7 bases match). At the DNA level, the sequence is TGTGCCAGCAGCTTAGGCAGGGGGGACGAGCAGTACTTC. This translates into CASSLGRGDEQYF.